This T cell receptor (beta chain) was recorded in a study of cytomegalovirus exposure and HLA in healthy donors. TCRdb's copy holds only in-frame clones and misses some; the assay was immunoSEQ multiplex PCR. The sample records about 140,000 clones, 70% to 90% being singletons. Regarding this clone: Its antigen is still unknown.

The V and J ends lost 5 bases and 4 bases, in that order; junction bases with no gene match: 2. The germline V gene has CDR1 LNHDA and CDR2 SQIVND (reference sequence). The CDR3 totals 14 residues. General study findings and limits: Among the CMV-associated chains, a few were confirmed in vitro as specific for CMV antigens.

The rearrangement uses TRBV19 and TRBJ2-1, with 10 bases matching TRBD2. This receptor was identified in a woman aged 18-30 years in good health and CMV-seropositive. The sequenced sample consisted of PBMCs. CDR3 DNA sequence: TGTGCCAGTAGTTTGGGACTAGCGTACAATGAGCAGTTCTTC. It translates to CASSLGLAYNEQFF.